What follows are 32 T cell receptor beta chains derived from one specimen sequenced in a study of cytomegalovirus exposure and HLA in healthy donors (dated by TCRdb to the late 2010s). The library came from the immunoSEQ multiplex PCR assay. For the multiplex PCR, a mixture combining 60 forward primers for TCR Vbeta segments and 13 reverse primers for TCR Jbeta segments was used. The immuneACCESS repertoire file appears here via TCRdb, limited to in-frame rearrangements. These files lack a portion of the clones; in checked studies, under half of the deficit traces to unresolved V genes, and the cause of the others is not known. For this sample the table gives 130,000 to 150,000 clones, of which roughly three quarters were detected only once. The ten largest make up around 7% of the sample. Sequenced input: PBMCs. These receptors came from a woman aged 35 to 49 in good health and CMV-seropositive.

The chain is built from TRBV5-1 and TRBJ1-4, with D possibly being TRBD1 (5 bases). The CDR3 runs to 14 residues. CDR1 is SGHRS, CDR2 YFSETQ, per germline. The germline V and J ends were trimmed by 4 bases and 8 bases, with 15 bases remaining between them. CDR3 nucleotide sequence: TGCGCCAGCAGCGTAGACAGCGTAGGGGAAAAACTGTTTTTT. This gives the protein CASSVDSVGEKLFF. Full variable domain (remainder filled in from reference TRBV5-1 and TRBJ1-4): KAGVTQTPRYLIKTRGQQVTLSCSPISGHRSVSWYQQTPGQGLQFLFEYFSETQRNKGNFPGRFSGRQFSNSRSEMNVSTLELGDSALYLCASSVDSVGEKLFFGSGTQLSVL.

This chain uses TRBV5-4 with TRBJ2-2, with 9 bases matching TRBD1. After removal of 0 bases from V and 8 bases from J, the junction contained 2 bases not matched to a gene. The germline V gene encodes CDR1 SGHNT and CDR2 YYREEE (reference sequence). CDR3 length: 14 amino acids. CDR3 sequence: CASSLGDREGELFF. CDR3 bases: TGTGCCAGCAGCTTGGGGGACAGGGAGGGGGAGCTGTTTTTT.

This clone has only a few counts. V and J are TRBV5-4 and TRBJ2-3; D is uncertain. Deletions cut 2 bases from V and 0 bases from J, with 4 bases between. The CDR3 runs to 13 residues. Germline V gene lookup returns CDR1 SGHNT and CDR2 YYREEE (reference sequence). The CDR3, as DNA: TGTGCCAGCAGCTTCATTAGCACAGATACGCAGTATTTT. This codes for CASSFISTDTQYF.

DNA of the CDR3: TGTGCCAGCAGCTTACAGGGTAACGAGCAGTACTTC. Amino acids: CASSLQGNEQYF. The rearrangement joins TRBV7-2 to TRBJ2-7; tentative D call: TRBD1 (5 bases). Trimming cost V 2 bases and J 5 bases, with 7 bases left between them. The CDR3 length is 12 residues. The germline V gene encodes CDR1 SGHTA and CDR2 FQGNSA. The whole variable domain, remainder taken from reference TRBV7-2 and TRBJ2-7, is GAGVSQSPSNKVTEKGKDVELRCDPISGHTALYWYRQSLGQGLEFLIYFQGNSAPDKSGLPSDRFSAERTGGSVSTLTIQRTQQEDSAVYLCASSLQGNEQYFGPGTRLTVT.

V and J are TRBV18 and TRBJ2-5; 10 bases fit TRBD2. CDR1 and CDR2 from the germline V gene are KGHSH and LQKENI. V was pared by 2 bases and J by 5 bases, with 8 bases of the junction left unmatched. This CDR3 has 16 residues. CDR3 amino acids: CASSPVTSGSGETQYF. In DNA form, the CDR3 reads TGTGCCAGCTCACCAGTGACTAGCGGGTCGGGGGAGACCCAGTACTTC.

The chain couples TRBV7-6 to TRBJ2-2; possible D gene TRBD1, 6 bases. Germline V gives CDR1 SGHVS, CDR2 FNYEAQ. The CDR3 spans 15 residues. The V end lost 6 bases, the J end lost 2 bases, and 13 bases lay between the germline ends. The CDR3 DNA is TGTGCCAGCAGGGGGGCGGGCAGCAACACCGGGGAGCTGTTTTTT. It translates to CASRGAGSNTGELFF.

This clone appeared a single time. This chain connects TRBV7-3 to TRBJ2-1; the match to TRBD2 covers 11 bases. CDR1 and CDR2 from the germline V gene are SGHTA and FQGTGA. The CDR3 covers 14 residues. V shed 5 bases and J 8 bases; nucleotides not matched to a gene: 5. The CDR3 DNA reads TGTGCCAGCAGCCATAGCGGGGGGGTTGATGAGCAGTTCTTC. Protein: CASSHSGGVDEQFF.

The V gene is TRBV7-6, the J gene TRBJ2-7; no reliable D call. Germline loops: CDR1 SGHVS, CDR2 FNYEAQ. This CDR3 spans 15 amino acids. V gave up 1 base and J gave up 3 bases, with 13 bases separating them. This CDR3 reads CASSLGSHTGYEQYF. DNA of the CDR3: TGTGCCAGCAGCTTAGGGAGCCACACCGGCTACGAGCAGTACTTC.

This chain links TRBV30 with TRBJ1-1, with a possible D match to TRBD1 (6 bases). V lost 2 bases and J 12 bases, leaving 31 bases between the germline ends. This CDR3 spans 17 amino acids. The V gene's germline CDR1 is GTSNPN and CDR2 SVGIG (reference sequence). CDR3 protein: CAWSQGLGSPPQTGTFF. The CDR3 region has the DNA TGTGCCTGGAGTCAGGGGTTAGGTTCCCCCCCCCAAACTGGGACTTTCTTT.

This clone was recorded only once. J is TRBJ2-3 and V is TRBV4-1, with a weak D call TRBD1 (5 bases). The CDR3 totals 16 residues. The germline CDR1 and CDR2 sequences are MGHRA and YSYEKL. V lost 1 base and J 2 bases, leaving 13 bases between the germline ends. In DNA form, the CDR3 reads TGCGCCAGCAGCCAAGCCACCAGGGAAATCACAGATACGCAGTATTTT. Translating it yields CASSQATREITDTQYF.

As for this clone: One junction end disagrees with the germline gene, perhaps due to a read error. The chain carries TRBV7-9 and TRBJ2-1, with 7 bases aligning to TRBD1. The CDR3 has 12 amino acids. The germline V gene has CDR1 SEHNR and CDR2 FQNEAQ (reference sequence). The CDR3 DNA follows: TGTTCCAGCACCCAGGGGGTGGAAGAGCAGTTCTTC. It codes for CSSTQGVEEQFF.

The V gene is TRBV29-1, the J gene TRBJ2-2; 9 nucleotides align to TRBD2. V lost 8 bases, J lost 6 bases, and 10 bases stayed unmatched. Germline lookup yields CDR1 SQVTM and CDR2 ANQGSEA. This CDR3 comprises 14 residues. CDR3 residues: CSIRLAGRSGELFF. CDR3 in DNA: TGCAGCATTCGGCTAGCGGGGCGGTCCGGGGAGCTGTTTTTT.

In this sample, this clone turned up a few times. The chain combines TRBV5-1 with TRBJ1-4, with D tentatively TRBD1 (6 bases). Germline V gene sequence: CDR1 SGHRS, CDR2 YFSETQ. Trimming pared 4 bases from V and 7 bases from J, leaving 11 bases between. The CDR3 contains 13 residues. This CDR3 reads CASSIGTTEKLFF. CDR3 nucleotide sequence: TGCGCCAGCAGCATAGGGACAACTGAAAAACTGTTTTTT.

A few counts support this clone. The chain links TRBV18 to TRBJ1-1, with TRBD1 as a possible D gene (6 bases). Between the trimmed V and J ends, which lost 3 bases and 1 base, there was a span of 12 bases. Per germline, CDR1 KGHSH and CDR2 LQKENI. This CDR3 is built from 15 residues. In DNA, the CDR3 is TGTGCCAGCTCACCGCTACAGGGAAGGAACACTGAAGCTTTCTTT. Translating gives CASSPLQGRNTEAFF.

The rearrangement uses TRBV7-9 and TRBJ1-1, with 8 positions matching TRBD1. V lost 5 bases and J lost 0; bases outside the gene matches: 2. CDR1 is SEHNR, CDR2 FQNEAQ, per germline (reference sequence). The CDR3 runs 14 residues. CDR3 nucleotide sequence: TGTGCCAGCAGCCCGGACAGGGTGAACACTGAAGCTTTCTTT. Translating gives CASSPDRVNTEAFF. Supplemented by reference TRBV7-9 and TRBJ1-1, the full variable domain reads DTGVSQNPRHKITKRGQNVTFRCDPISEHNRLYWYRQTLGQGPEFLTYFQNEAQLEKSRLLSDRFSAERPKGSFSTLEIQRTEQGDSAMYLCASSPDRVNTEAFFGQGTRLTVV.

This chain's CDR3 is CASTLNSGGSYNEQFF. CDR3 DNA sequence: TGTGCCAGCACCCTCAATAGCGGGGGTTCCTACAATGAGCAGTTCTTC. The rearrangement uses TRBV4-2 and TRBJ2-1; 9 nucleotides line up with TRBD2. V shed 7 bases, J shed 1 base, and the junction held 8 bases outside the gene matches. Germline CDR1 is LGHNA and CDR2 is YNFKEQ. There are 16 residues in the CDR3.

The chain employs TRBV18 and TRBJ1-1, with TRBD1 identical over 9 bases. The V and J ends lost 2 bases and 2 bases, in that order; junction bases with no gene match: 3. CDR1 and CDR2 from the germline V gene are KGHSH and LQKENI. The CDR3 is 15 amino acids. The CDR3 sequence: CASSPRQGENTEAFF. The CDR3 coding sequence is TGTGCCAGCTCACCAAGACAGGGGGAAAACACTGAAGCTTTCTTT.

This clone was detected only once. The chain employs TRBV30 and TRBJ1-6; 7 nucleotides line up with TRBD1. J gave up 4 bases and V 5 bases, and 5 bases lay outside the gene matches. CDR1 GTSNPN and CDR2 SVGIG come from the germline V gene (reference sequence). This CDR3 is 14 amino acids long. CDR3 nucleotides: TGTGCCTGGGGACCGGGACAGTATAATTCACCCCTCCACTTT. It specifies CAWGPGQYNSPLHF.

This clone was seen more than once but under ten times. V and J are TRBV7-9 and TRBJ1-3; D is possibly TRBD1 (5 bases). From germline, CDR1 is SEHNR and CDR2 FQNEAQ (reference sequence). This CDR3 contains 15 residues. V dropped 2 bases and J dropped 1 base, with 9 bases sitting between them. CDR3 amino acids: CASSLFDSSGNTIYF. DNA of the CDR3: TGTGCCAGCAGCTTATTCGACAGTTCTGGAAACACCATATATTTT.

V and J are TRBV23-1 and TRBJ2-5; 7 positions agree with TRBD2. TRBV23-1 is noted as an ORF with a role that remains uncertain. The junction had 22 bases not matched to a gene; V was cut back by 4 bases and J by 5 bases. The CDR3 has 19 residues. As DNA, the CDR3 is TGCGCCAGCAGTCTGCGCGCGACGTGGGGGGGGGAAATAAAGGAGACCCAGTACTTC. Protein product: CASSLRATWGGEIKETQYF.

The chain employs TRBV6-1 and TRBJ1-2, with D possibly being TRBD1 (5 bases). Germline CDR1 is MNHNS and CDR2 is SASEGT. The CDR3 consists of 14 residues. V shed 0 bases and J shed 5 bases, with 10 bases lying between them. The CDR3 spells CASSEAGEGYGYTF. CDR3 nucleotides: TGTGCCAGCAGTGAAGCAGGGGAAGGGTATGGCTACACCTTC.

The chain uses TRBV30 and TRBJ1-1, with a possible D match to TRBD1 (5 bases). Germline CDR1 and CDR2: GTSNPN and SVGIG (reference sequence). Trimming removed 1 base from V and 2 bases from J, with 11 bases in between. CDR3 length: 14 residues. This CDR3 reads CAWSGGGTNTEAFF. In DNA, the CDR3 is TGTGCCTGGAGTGGTGGTGGGACTAACACTGAAGCTTTCTTT.

The chain couples TRBV13 to TRBJ2-6; no clear D. The germline gives CDR1 PRHDT, CDR2 FYEKMQ (reference sequence). The V gene lost 4 bases and the J gene lost 2 bases, with 6 bases spanning the gap. The CDR3 runs to 14 residues. CDR3 residues: CASSSRAGANVLTF. Written as DNA, the CDR3 is TGTGCCAGCAGCTCCCGGGCTGGGGCCAACGTCCTGACTTTC.

The chain recombines TRBV5-4 with TRBJ2-1; 13 nucleotides agree with TRBD2. The CDR3 has 15 residues. CDR1 and CDR2 from the germline V gene are SGHNT and YYREEE (reference sequence). V lost 3 bases and J lost 4; bases outside the gene matches: 1. CDR3 in amino acids: CASSSGLAGYNEQFF. The CDR3 DNA is TGTGCCAGCAGCTCGGGACTAGCGGGATACAATGAGCAGTTCTTC.

The chain employs TRBV9 and TRBJ2-1, with TRBD2 identical over 9 bases. Germline V gene lookup returns CDR1 SGDLS and CDR2 YYNGEE. Trimming removed 4 bases from V and 3 bases from J; junction bases left unmatched: 5. The CDR3 runs to 15 residues. The CDR3 sequence is CASSTRLADYNEQFF. CDR3 bases: TGTGCCAGCAGCACACGACTAGCGGACTACAATGAGCAGTTCTTC.

The sample holds one count of this clone. The chain couples TRBV19 to TRBJ2-6; perhaps TRBD2 as D (5 bases). Germline-derived CDR1 and CDR2 are LNHDA and SQIVND (reference sequence). The CDR3 consists of 15 residues. V lost 8 bases and J 3 bases, leaving 14 bases between the germline ends. Written as DNA, the CDR3 is TGTGCCAGTGCTGGACTTTCCTTTGGGGCCAACGTCCTGACTTTC. Translation gives CASAGLSFGANVLTF.

The rearrangement uses TRBV14 and TRBJ2-7; a weak D match, TRBD1 (6 bases). With 2 bases removed from V and 2 bases from J, the gap between germline ends came to 13 bases. The germline gives CDR1 SGHDN, CDR2 FVKESK. The CDR3 totals 15 residues. The CDR3 region has the DNA TGTGCCAGCAGCCAAACGGGACACCAAGCCTACGAGCAGTACTTC. Translation gives CASSQTGHQAYEQYF.

The rearrangement links TRBV7-9 to TRBJ1-3, with D tentatively TRBD1 (5 bases). Trimming removed 8 bases at V and 0 bases at J, with 14 bases between. Germline assignment: CDR1 SEHNR and CDR2 FQNEAQ (reference sequence). CDR3 size: 15 residues. The CDR3 loop is CASGQGPTSGNTIYF. CDR3 nucleotide sequence: TGTGCCAGCGGTCAGGGTCCTACCTCTGGAAACACCATATATTTT.

V usage is TRBV5-1 and J usage is TRBJ2-1; D unclear. The CDR3 has 13 residues. In germline, CDR1 is SGHRS, CDR2 YFSETQ. Trimming removed 1 base from V and 8 bases from J, with 10 bases in between. The DNA for the CDR3 is TGCGCCAGCAGCTTGTTCCCTTTCGATGAGCAGTTCTTC. Residues: CASSLFPFDEQFF.

The V gene is TRBV7-3, the J gene TRBJ2-1; D possibly corresponds to TRBD2 (5 bases). This CDR3 has 16 amino acids. V lost 5 bases to trimming and J lost 5 bases, with 19 bases between them. Per germline, CDR1 SGHTA and CDR2 FQGTGA. In nucleotides, the CDR3 is TGTGCCAGCAGCCCCCGACTTGGGTACGGGGACAATGAGCAGTTCTTC. Translation: CASSPRLGYGDNEQFF. Supplemented by reference TRBV7-3 and TRBJ2-1, the full variable domain reads GAGVSQTPSNKVTEKGKYVELRCDPISGHTALYWYRQSLGQGPEFLIYFQGTGAADDSGLPNDRFFAVRPEGSVSTLKIQRTERGDSAVYLCASSPRLGYGDNEQFFGPGTRLTVL.

The V call is TRBV7-7, the J call TRBJ2-5, with TRBD1 matching 7 bases. Per germline, CDR1 SSHAT and CDR2 FNYEAQ (reference sequence). CDR3 length: 14 amino acids. The V gene end was trimmed by 5 bases and the J gene end by 4 bases; junction bases not matched to a gene: 7. The CDR3 is CASSPLGQLETQYF. DNA of the CDR3: TGTGCCAGCAGCCCACTGGGACAGTTAGAGACCCAGTACTTC.

This rearrangement joins TRBV11-2 to TRBJ1-6, with D maybe TRBD1 (6 bases). The CDR3 contains 16 residues. CDR1 is SGHAT and CDR2 is FQNNGV in the germline V gene. Trimming shortened V by 3 bases and J by 8 bases, and 17 bases separated the two germline ends. In DNA, the CDR3 is TGTGCCAGCAGCTTCGGACAAGGGGGTGGGGATTCACCCCTCCACTTT. Translating gives CASSFGQGGGDSPLHF.